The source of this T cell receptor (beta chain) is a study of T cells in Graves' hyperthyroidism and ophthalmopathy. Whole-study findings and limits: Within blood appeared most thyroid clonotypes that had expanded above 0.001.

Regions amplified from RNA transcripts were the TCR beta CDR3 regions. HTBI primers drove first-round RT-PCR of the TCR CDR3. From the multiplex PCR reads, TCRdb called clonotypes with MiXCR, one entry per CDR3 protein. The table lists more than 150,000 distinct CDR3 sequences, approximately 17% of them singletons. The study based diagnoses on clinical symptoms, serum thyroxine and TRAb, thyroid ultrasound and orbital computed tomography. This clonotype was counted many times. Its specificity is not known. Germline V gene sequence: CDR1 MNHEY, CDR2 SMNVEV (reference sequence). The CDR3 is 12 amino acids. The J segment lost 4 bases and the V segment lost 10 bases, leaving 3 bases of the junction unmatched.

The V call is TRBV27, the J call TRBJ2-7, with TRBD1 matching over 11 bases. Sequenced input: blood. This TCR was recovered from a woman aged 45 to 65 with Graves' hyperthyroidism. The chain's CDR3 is CATGQGGYEQYF. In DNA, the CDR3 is TGTGCCACGGGACAGGGGGGTTACGAGCAGTACTTC.